These 17 T cell receptor beta chains were sequenced from one sample in a study of cytomegalovirus exposure and HLA in healthy donors. With 60 Vbeta and 13 Jbeta primers, the PCR was carried out. The table came from immunoSEQ multiplex PCR; TCRdb's copy has only in-frame clones and leaves some out. Recorded for this sample: about 170,000 clones. The specimen was PBMCs. Source of these receptors: a woman aged 55-69 years in good health and CMV-seronegative.

The gene calls are TRBV18 and TRBJ1-5; D not resolved. V was trimmed by 6 bases and J by 3 bases, leaving 9 bases between them. Germline lookup yields CDR1 KGHSH and CDR2 LQKENI. This CDR3 has 13 amino acids. The CDR3: CASSMGDNQPQHF. CDR3 in DNA: TGTGCCAGCTCCATGGGAGACAATCAGCCCCAGCATTTT.

The chain recombines TRBV9 with TRBJ1-4; TRBD1 is a possible D gene (6 bases). Trimming removed 5 bases from V and 8 bases from J, with 10 bases in between. CDR1 and CDR2 from the germline V gene are SGDLS and YYNGEE. The CDR3 extends over 12 amino acids. Here the CDR3 reads CASSGGEEKLFF. The CDR3 nucleotides are TGTGCCAGCAGTGGGGGCGAAGAAAAACTGTTTTTT.

This chain uses TRBV18 with TRBJ2-1; no firm D call. The CDR3 consists of 14 residues. Trimming left V 1 base short and J 0 bases short, with 4 bases between. Germline V gene sequence: CDR1 KGHSH, CDR2 LQKENI. CDR3: CASSPLNSYNEQFF. The CDR3, as DNA: TGTGCCAGCTCACCACTCAACTCCTACAATGAGCAGTTCTTC.

This rearrangement joins TRBV7-2 to TRBJ1-5; no definite D call. From germline, CDR1 is SGHTA and CDR2 FQGNSA. The CDR3 has 13 amino acids. V was cut by 1 base and J by 5 bases, with 6 bases left in between. CDR3 bases: TGTGCCAGCAGCTTAGAACGGGATCAGCCCCAGCATTTT. It codes for CASSLERDQPQHF.

V and J are TRBV10-3 and TRBJ2-1, with 7 bases that match TRBD1. Trimming took 8 bases from V and 2 from J; bases not matched to a gene: 6. CDR3 length equals 14 residues. Germline assignment: CDR1 ENHRY and CDR2 SYGVKD. CDR3 nucleotides: TGTGCCATCTCCGGGACAGATGCCTACAATGAGCAGTTCTTC. Protein sequence: CAISGTDAYNEQFF.

For this clone: The same CDR3 can be traced to other DNA sequences in this sample. The chain employs TRBV19 and TRBJ2-7, with 8 bases lining up with TRBD2. Trimming cost V 5 bases and J 4 bases; bases outside gene matches: 10. The CDR3 runs to 15 residues. CDR1 LNHDA and CDR2 SQIVND come from the germline V gene (reference sequence). The CDR3 here is CASSLSGGSPYEQYF. The CDR3 coding sequence is TGTGCCAGTAGTTTGAGCGGGGGTTCTCCATACGAGCAGTACTTC.

The J gene is TRBJ1-5, the V gene TRBV6-5; D is possibly TRBD1 (5 bases). The CDR3 has 16 amino acids. Trimming shortened V by 0 bases and J by 1 base, and 10 bases separated the two germline ends. Germline CDR1 is MNHEY and CDR2 is SVGAGI. DNA of the CDR3: TGTGCCAGCAGTTACTCTGGGGCTGGAAGCAATCAGCCCCAGCATTTT. Translation gives CASSYSGAGSNQPQHF.

V gene TRBV6-1 combines with J gene TRBJ1-2; 9 bases fit TRBD1. The CDR3 has 15 residues. Germline V lookup: CDR1 MNHNS, CDR2 SASEGT. With V trimmed by 5 bases and J by 5 bases, 9 bases remained unmatched. The CDR3 here is CASSPPGTGRYGYTF. CDR3 nucleotide sequence: TGTGCCAGCAGTCCACCCGGGACAGGGAGGTATGGCTACACCTTC.

J is TRBJ1-5 and V is TRBV10-3, with D maybe TRBD1 (6 bases). CDR3 length: 17 residues. The V gene's germline CDR1 is ENHRY and CDR2 SYGVKD. Trimming removed 3 bases from V and 2 bases from J, with 17 bases in between. CDR3 in amino acids: CAISDRVLTGRNQPQHF. In nucleotides, the CDR3 is TGTGCCATCAGTGATCGGGTGCTGACAGGACGCAATCAGCCCCAGCATTTT.

This sequence joins TRBV2 and TRBJ2-1, with TRBD2 matching 9 bases. The germline V gene has CDR1 SNHLY and CDR2 FYNNEI. This CDR3 is 12 amino acids long. The trim removed 6 bases at V and 16 bases at J, leaving 10 bases unmatched. CDR3 in DNA: TGTGCCAGCAGCGGAGAGAGACTAGCGGAATTCTTC. Translation gives CASSGERLAEFF.

This chain links TRBV5-1 with TRBJ1-1; D possibly corresponds to TRBD1 (6 bases). The germline V and J ends were trimmed by 4 bases and 4 bases, with 14 bases remaining between them. Germline CDR1 is SGHRS and CDR2 is YFSETQ. The CDR3 covers 14 residues. The CDR3 sequence is CASSDSARGTEAFF. The CDR3 nucleotides are TGCGCCAGCAGCGATAGTGCCAGGGGCACTGAAGCTTTCTTT.

This rearrangement joins TRBV5-1 to TRBJ2-3; the match to TRBD2 covers 7 bases. This CDR3 comprises 17 residues. The germline CDR1 and CDR2 sequences are SGHRS and YFSETQ. With 0 bases clipped from V and 3 bases from J, the junction kept 10 bases outside the gene matches. CDR3 loop: CASSLEGRERATDTQYF. DNA for the CDR3: TGCGCCAGCAGCTTGGAAGGGCGGGAGAGGGCGACAGATACGCAGTATTTT. Based on the CDR3 plus reference TRBV5-1 and TRBJ2-3, the full variable domain is KAGVTQTPRYLIKTRGQQVTLSCSPISGHRSVSWYQQTPGQGLQFLFEYFSETQRNKGNFPGRFSGRQFSNSRSEMNVSTLELGDSALYLCASSLEGRERATDTQYFGPGTRLTVL.

The V call is TRBV5-1, the J call TRBJ2-1, with D tentatively TRBD1 (5 bases). Trimming pared 0 bases from V and 6 bases from J, leaving 13 bases between. Germline V CDR1 and CDR2: SGHRS, YFSETQ. CDR3 length: 15 amino acids. CDR3 sequence reads: CASSLVPGLGNEQFF. CDR3 nucleotide sequence: TGCGCCAGCAGCTTGGTTCCAGGGTTGGGCAATGAGCAGTTCTTC. Full variable domain (missing parts from reference TRBV5-1 and TRBJ2-1): KAGVTQTPRYLIKTRGQQVTLSCSPISGHRSVSWYQQTPGQGLQFLFEYFSETQRNKGNFPGRFSGRQFSNSRSEMNVSTLELGDSALYLCASSLVPGLGNEQFFGPGTRLTVL.

The genes are TRBV12-5 and TRBJ2-3; D unclear. CDR1 is LGHNT and CDR2 is FRNRAP in the germline V gene. Trimming pared 2 bases from V and 2 bases from J, leaving 8 bases between. The length of the CDR3 is 14 residues. CDR3 region: CASGLSATTDTQYF. The CDR3 bases are TGTGCTAGTGGTTTGTCAGCGACCACAGATACGCAGTATTTT.

This chain joins TRBV7-2 and TRBJ2-7; 11 bases align to TRBD2. This CDR3 region has 15 residues. Looked up from germline, CDR1 is SGHTA and CDR2 is FQGNSA. V was clipped by 1 base and J by 3 bases; unmatched bases: 2. Here the CDR3 DNA reads TGTGCCAGCAGCTTAGAGCTAGCGGGGGGCTACGAGCAGTACTTC. Translated: CASSLELAGGYEQYF.

The rearrangement uses TRBV27 and TRBJ1-5; no reliable D call. V was trimmed by 0 bases and J by 4 bases, leaving 4 bases between them. CDR1 MNHEY and CDR2 SMNVEV come from the germline V gene (reference sequence). The CDR3 spans 13 residues. The CDR3 sequence is CASSLSRNQPQHF. The CDR3 DNA follows: TGTGCCAGCAGTTTATCGCGAAATCAGCCCCAGCATTTT.

This chain uses TRBV5-4 with TRBJ2-5; 12 bases line up with TRBD2. The germline CDR1 and CDR2 sequences are SGHNT and YYREEE (reference sequence). The CDR3 covers 17 residues. V was pared by 4 bases and J by 2 bases, with 9 bases of the junction left unmatched. This CDR3 is CASSPMSTSGGQETQYF. Written as DNA, the CDR3 is TGTGCCAGCAGCCCAATGAGCACTAGCGGGGGGCAAGAGACCCAGTACTTC.